What follows are 17 T cell receptor beta chains derived from one specimen sequenced in a study of identical twins listed by TCRdb under 2016. Libraries were made using 5' RACE. Sequenced on an Illumina HiSeq 2000. In-frame beta chains were kept once TCRdb had trimmed the public reads at Q25 with fastp and called clones with MiXCR. Rows matching on CDR3 protein sequence are summarized as one entry with the most common DNA and genes. The sample contains 500,000 or so distinct CDR3 sequences, approximately 14% of them found a single time. 0.4% to 0.55% of the sample belongs to the ten largest clones. Another study also made use of these data, one on yellow fever vaccine responses in identical twins.

Sequencing was carried out using CD4+ T cells sorted from blood. The receptors shown here come from a young woman in good health.

In its sample, this clonotype was seen once. V usage is TRBV3-1 and J usage is TRBJ1-3; the D gene is possibly TRBD1 (6 bases). There are 18 residues in the CDR3. V lost 3 bases and J 0 bases, leaving 18 bases between the germline ends. In germline, CDR1 is LGHDT, CDR2 YNNKEL (reference sequence). The CDR3 spells CASSHSQGSFFSGNTIYF. The CDR3 nucleotides read TGTGCCAGCAGCCACTCACAGGGAAGCTTCTTCTCTGGAAACACCATATATTTT.

This chain links TRBV12-3 or TRBV12-4 with TRBJ2-7; D gene unclear. The CDR3 has 15 residues. Trimming removed 6 bases at V and 2 bases at J, with 17 bases between. This chain's CDR3 is CASRRGISGTYEQYF. For the CDR3, the DNA is TGTGCCAGCAGGCGTGGCATAAGTGGGACCTACGAGCAGTACTTC.

This clonotype was found many times. The genes are TRBV5-5 and TRBJ2-1; 8 positions match TRBD1. CDR1 SGHKS and CDR2 YYEKEE come from the germline V gene (reference sequence). The CDR3 is made up of 15 amino acids. The V and J ends lost 4 bases and 0 bases, in that order; junction bases with no gene match: 3. DNA for the CDR3: TGTGCCAGCAGCCGACAGGGGAGCTCCTACAATGAGCAGTTCTTC. Its protein product is CASSRQGSSYNEQFF.

The chain carries TRBV4-3 and TRBJ2-3; 12 bases are a match to TRBD2. The CDR3 is 17 amino acids. Trimming removed 0 bases from V and 6 bases from J; junction bases left unmatched: 7. Germline V gene lookup returns CDR1 LGHNA and CDR2 YSLEER. Here the CDR3 DNA reads TGCGCCAGCAGCCAAGATCGGCTAGCGGGAGGGTCGGATACGCAGTATTTT. It is translated as CASSQDRLAGGSDTQYF.

This clonotype was detected a few times. The chain joins TRBV5-1 to TRBJ2-5; weak D call: TRBD2 (5 bases). Deletions cut 2 bases from V and 1 base from J, with 9 bases between. Germline V gives CDR1 SGHRS, CDR2 YFSETQ. The CDR3 sequence is 14 residues long. CDR3 sequence reads: CASSLGRVQETQYF. CDR3 in DNA: TGCGCCAGCAGCTTAGGGCGGGTCCAAGAGACCCAGTACTTC.

This clonotype has more than one count but fewer than ten. This chain links TRBV27 with TRBJ2-7; tentatively, D is TRBD2 (6 bases). Trimming took off 5 bases at V and 2 bases at J, with 10 bases between the two ends. The CDR3 has 13 residues. The germline V gene encodes CDR1 MNHEY and CDR2 SMNVEV (reference sequence). The CDR3 protein is CASSTAGTYEQYF. CDR3 coding DNA: TGTGCCAGCAGTACCGCGGGGACCTACGAGCAGTACTTC.

The J gene is TRBJ1-1, the V gene TRBV20-1; D remains unclear. The CDR3 length is 14 residues. The V and J ends lost 6 bases and 4 bases respectively, with 18 bases between them. Germline loops: CDR1 DFQATT, CDR2 SNEGSKA (reference sequence). This chain's CDR3 is CSAKPSVLSTEAFF. Written as DNA, the CDR3 is TGCAGTGCCAAACCTTCGGTACTCTCCACTGAAGCTTTCTTT.

This clonotype was recorded at least ten times. The CDR3 DNA reads as TGTGCCGGCCTAGAGGCAGATACGCAGTATTTT. Encoded protein: CAGLEADTQYF. This chain joins TRBV7-2 and TRBJ2-3, with D unclear. This CDR3 is 11 amino acids long. The V and J ends lost 11 bases and 4 bases respectively, with 10 bases between them. CDR1 is SGHTA, CDR2 FQGNSA, per germline.

This clonotype occurred a few times. This chain joins TRBV18 and TRBJ2-1, with a possible D match to TRBD1 (6 bases). Germline-derived CDR1 and CDR2 are KGHSH and LQKENI. CDR3 length: 13 amino acids. Trimming pared 1 base from V and 13 bases from J, leaving 14 bases between. The DNA of the CDR3 is TGTGCCAGCTCACCACTTTTCTCACAGGGTCAGTTCTTC. Encoded protein: CASSPLFSQGQFF.

This clonotype was observed a few times. This chain connects TRBV5-1 to TRBJ2-1; TRBD2 matches 13 bases. CDR3 length equals 15 residues. Trimming cost V 2 bases and J 7 bases; bases outside gene matches: 3. CDR1 and CDR2 from the germline V gene are SGHRS and YFSETQ. The CDR3 loop is CASSFTSGGGNEQFF. The CDR3 region has the DNA TGCGCCAGCAGCTTTACTAGCGGGGGGGGTAATGAGCAGTTCTTC. The whole variable domain, remainder taken from reference TRBV5-1 and TRBJ2-1, is KAGVTQTPRYLIKTRGQQVTLSCSPISGHRSVSWYQQTPGQGLQFLFEYFSETQRNKGNFPGRFSGRQFSNSRSEMNVSTLELGDSALYLCASSFTSGGGNEQFFGPGTRLTVL.

This clonotype was observed a handful of times. The chain carries TRBV20-1 and TRBJ2-1, with D tentatively TRBD1 or TRBD2 (6 bases each). With 6 bases removed from V and 7 bases from J, the gap between germline ends came to 16 bases. From germline, CDR1 is DFQATT and CDR2 SNEGSKA (reference sequence). The CDR3 has 13 residues. For the CDR3, the DNA is TGCAGTGCCGACTCCCGAGGGGGGAATGAGCAGTTCTTC. Translation gives CSADSRGGNEQFF.

This clonotype turned up a few times. The DNA for the CDR3 is TGCGCCAGCAGCCCTGAGACAGGGCAACGGTCAGATACGCAGTATTTT. Protein product: CASSPETGQRSDTQYF. J is TRBJ2-3 and V is TRBV5-1; 7 nucleotides agree with TRBD1. CDR1 is SGHRS, CDR2 YFSETQ, per germline. This CDR3 is built from 16 residues. The J segment lost 4 bases and the V segment lost 4 bases, leaving 12 bases of the junction unmatched.

This clonotype was counted only a few times. The rearrangement uses TRBV27 and TRBJ1-4; 8 positions agree with TRBD1. This CDR3 contains 16 residues. Germline CDR1 is MNHEY and CDR2 is SMNVEV (reference sequence). The junction had 7 bases not matched to a gene; V was cut back by 5 bases and J by 2 bases. The CDR3 is CASSPRGRGTNEKLFF. CDR3 nucleotide sequence: TGTGCCAGCAGTCCCAGGGGGCGAGGGACTAATGAAAAACTGTTTTTT. Combining the CDR3 with reference TRBV27 and TRBJ1-4 gives the whole variable domain EAQVTQNPRYLITVTGKKLTVTCSQNMNHEYMSWYRQDPGLGLRQIYYSMNVEVTDKGDVPEGYKVSRKEKRNFPLILESPSPNQTSLYFCASSPRGRGTNEKLFFGSGTQLSVL.

The rearrangement uses TRBV12-3 or TRBV12-4 and TRBJ2-2; D could derive from TRBD1 or TRBD2 (5 bases each). Trimming removed 3 bases from V and 6 bases from J, with 11 bases in between. The CDR3 covers 14 residues. This CDR3 is CASSFNGGSGELFF. The CDR3, as DNA: TGTGCCAGCAGTTTTAATGGGGGTTCCGGGGAGCTGTTTTTT.

This clonotype was recorded at least ten times. The J gene is TRBJ2-3, the V gene TRBV12-3 or TRBV12-4, with a weak D call TRBD1 (6 bases). The CDR3 has 15 residues. The ends were cut back, 4 bases at V and 0 bases at J, with 11 bases in the middle. CDR3 nucleotide sequence: TGTGCCAGCAGTTACAGGGCAGGGAGCACAGATACGCAGTATTTT. It specifies CASSYRAGSTDTQYF.

The chain is built from TRBV4-3 and TRBJ2-1; 13 bases are a match to TRBD2. Germline V gene sequence: CDR1 LGHNA, CDR2 YSLEER. V lost 4 bases, J lost 1 base, and 7 bases stayed unmatched. This CDR3 has 18 residues. The CDR3 here is CASSRRLAGGSSYNEQFF. The CDR3 DNA reads as TGCGCCAGCAGCCGAAGACTAGCGGGGGGATCTTCCTACAATGAGCAGTTCTTC.

This clonotype was observed a handful of times. As DNA, the CDR3 is TGCAGTGCTCGCACCGGGACTAAGCAGTTCTTC. As protein: CSARTGTKQFF. The chain employs TRBV20-1 and TRBJ2-1; 7 bases are shared with TRBD2. The trim removed 5 bases at V and 11 bases at J, leaving 6 bases unmatched. The germline V gene encodes CDR1 DFQATT and CDR2 SNEGSKA (reference sequence). CDR3 length: 11 amino acids.